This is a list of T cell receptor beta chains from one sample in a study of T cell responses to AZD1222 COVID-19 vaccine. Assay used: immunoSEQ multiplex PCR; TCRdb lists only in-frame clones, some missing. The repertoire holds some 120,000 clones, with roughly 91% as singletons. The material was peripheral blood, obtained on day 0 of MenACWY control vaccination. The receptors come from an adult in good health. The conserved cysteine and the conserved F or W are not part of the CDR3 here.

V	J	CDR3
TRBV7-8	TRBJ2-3	ASSREGLAGDTQY
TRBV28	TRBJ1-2	ASRIDRGYGYT
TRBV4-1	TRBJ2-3	ASSLLADSTDTQY
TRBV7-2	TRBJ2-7	ASSSTSGIEQY
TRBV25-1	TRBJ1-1	ASGPGGDTEAF
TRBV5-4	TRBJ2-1	ASSGGTGARLDNEQF
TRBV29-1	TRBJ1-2	SAGDRGANGYT
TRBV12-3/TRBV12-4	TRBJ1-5	ASSFSNQPQH
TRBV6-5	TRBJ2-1	ASSYGITSYNEQF
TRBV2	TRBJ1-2	ASSAGGDPNYGYT
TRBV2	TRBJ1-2	ASSLQQGLGNYGYT
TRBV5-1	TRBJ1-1	ASSLAGTGTEAF